The 28 T cell receptor beta chains in this list originate from one sample, sequenced in a study of blood T cell repertoires in COVID-19. Profiling relied on immunoSEQ multiplex PCR, and the TCRdb table lists in-frame clones only, not all of them. Of 70,000 to 85,000 clones in the sample, roughly 84% were seen once. The sample taken for sequencing was peripheral blood. The receptors here all came from a woman older than 75 in a cohort sampled during active or convalescent COVID-19.

The rearrangement joins TRBV5-1 to TRBJ2-5; a possible D gene is TRBD1 (5 bases). This CDR3 region has 14 residues. Trimming removed 5 bases from V and 1 base from J, with 12 bases in between. CDR1 SGHRS and CDR2 YFSETQ come from the germline V gene. The CDR3 DNA follows: TGCGCCAGCAGTCCAGGGTCGGTCCAAGAGACCCAGTACTTC. It translates to CASSPGSVQETQYF.

The V and J genes are TRBV6-5 and TRBJ2-2; 7 bases align to TRBD1. The germline V gene has CDR1 MNHEY and CDR2 SVGAGI. There are 15 residues in the CDR3. The V gene end was trimmed by 8 bases and the J gene end by 1 base; junction bases not matched to a gene: 7. The CDR3 nucleotides read TGTGCCAGCTCGGGACAGTTATTGAACACCGGGGAGCTGTTTTTT. Protein sequence: CASSGQLLNTGELFF.

CDR3 in amino acids: CASSQGTHNGELFF. The CDR3, as DNA: TGCGCCAGCAGCCAAGGGACTCATAACGGGGAGCTGTTTTTT. This sequence joins TRBV4-1 and TRBJ2-2; D might be TRBD2 (5 bases). Trimming cost V 1 base and J 7 bases, with 10 bases left between them. CDR1 and CDR2 from the germline V gene are MGHRA and YSYEKL. The CDR3 is 14 residues long.

This rearrangement joins TRBV12-3 or TRBV12-4 to TRBJ1-2; TRBD1 might be the D (5 bases). The CDR3 sequence is 13 residues long. V was cut by 8 bases and J by 7 bases, with 17 bases left in between. DNA for the CDR3: TGTGCCAGCGCTACGGACAAAAGGGGTGGCTACACCTTC. Translating it yields CASATDKRGGYTF.

The V and J genes are TRBV27 and TRBJ1-3, with TRBD1 as a possible D gene (6 bases). CDR1 MNHEY and CDR2 SMNVEV come from the germline V gene (reference sequence). The CDR3 consists of 16 residues. With 7 bases removed from V and 0 bases from J, the gap between germline ends came to 16 bases. The CDR3 DNA is TGTGCCAGCAAGACAGGACGATTGAGCTCTGGAAACACCATATATTTT. Translated: CASKTGRLSSGNTIYF.

This clone has only a few counts. The V and J genes are TRBV19 and TRBJ2-6; TRBD2 might be the D (5 bases). Per the germline V gene, CDR1 is LNHDA and CDR2 is SQIVND (reference sequence). The CDR3 has 15 amino acids. Trimming shortened V by 3 bases and J by 4 bases, and 10 bases separated the two germline ends. The CDR3 coding sequence is TGTGCCAGTAGTATCGGAGGCCCCGGGGCCAACGTCCTGACTTTC. This sequence encodes CASSIGGPGANVLTF.

The chain joins TRBV2 to TRBJ2-7, with D unclear. This CDR3 has 12 amino acids. The V gene's germline CDR1 is SNHLY and CDR2 FYNNEI. Trimming stripped 2 bases from V and 2 bases from J, with 4 bases between. The CDR3 sequence is CASSEQTYEQYF. The CDR3 bases are TGTGCCAGCAGTGAACAGACCTACGAGCAGTACTTC.

The rearrangement links TRBV5-6 to TRBJ2-1; D may be TRBD2 (6 bases). The germline V gene has CDR1 SGHDT and CDR2 YYEEEE. This CDR3 region has 16 residues. With 1 base removed from V and 0 bases from J, the gap between germline ends came to 11 bases. The CDR3 DNA reads TGTGCCAGCAGCTTGCGGCGGGATCACTCCTACAATGAGCAGTTCTTC. This gives the protein CASSLRRDHSYNEQFF. The variable domain in full, with the rest retrieved from reference TRBV5-6 and TRBJ2-1, is DAGVTQSPTHLIKTRGQQVTLRCSPKSGHDTVSWYQQALGQGPQFIFQYYEEEERQRGNFPDRFSGHQFPNYSSELNVNALLLGDSALYLCASSLRRDHSYNEQFFGPGTRLTVL.

The chain couples TRBV6-6 to TRBJ2-4, with 9 bases aligning to TRBD1. The V segment lost 6 bases and the J segment 7 bases; nucleotides outside the gene matches: 13. CDR3 length: 16 amino acids. The germline V gene encodes CDR1 MNHNY and CDR2 SVGAGI (reference sequence). The chain's CDR3 is CASSPGQGRVVNIQYF. The CDR3 DNA follows: TGTGCCAGCAGCCCCGGACAGGGGAGGGTCGTGAACATTCAGTACTTC.

The chain carries TRBV7-9 and TRBJ1-4, with D maybe TRBD1 (5 bases). Germline V gene lookup returns CDR1 SEHNR and CDR2 FQNEAQ (reference sequence). The V gene lost 2 bases and the J gene lost 4 bases, with 11 bases spanning the gap. The CDR3 is 15 amino acids. CDR3 sequence reads: CASSLIGQGNEKLFF. Written as DNA, the CDR3 is TGTGCCAGCAGCTTAATCGGGCAGGGTAATGAAAAACTGTTTTTT.

The CDR3 DNA is TGTGCCAGCAGCTTAGTGGCGACTTCCACAGATACGCAGTATTTT. This gives the protein CASSLVATSTDTQYF. V gene TRBV7-2 combines with J gene TRBJ2-3; D unresolved. Germline CDR1 is SGHTA and CDR2 is FQGNSA. CDR3 length: 15 residues. Trimming pared 1 base from V and 2 bases from J, leaving 10 bases between.

J is TRBJ2-5 and V is TRBV11-2, with no clear D. This CDR3 region has 11 residues. The germline gives CDR1 SGHAT, CDR2 FQNNGV. Between the trimmed V and J ends, which lost 5 bases and 3 bases, there was a span of 4 bases. CDR3 nucleotide sequence: TGTGCCAGCAGCCTTAAAGAGACCCAGTACTTC. It yields the protein CASSLKETQYF.

V and J are TRBV7-9 and TRBJ1-5; 9 bases align to TRBD1. Germline V gives CDR1 SEHNR, CDR2 FQNEAQ (reference sequence). The CDR3 contains 15 residues. The V segment lost 5 bases and the J segment 6 bases; nucleotides outside the gene matches: 8. CDR3 in amino acids: CASSIGTGNGQPQHF. The CDR3 coding sequence is TGTGCCAGCAGCATCGGGACAGGGAATGGTCAGCCCCAGCATTTT.

The chain combines TRBV6-5 with TRBJ2-1; maybe TRBD2 (6 bases). This CDR3 contains 14 residues. V lost 3 bases and J lost 7, with 13 bases in between. Germline V lookup: CDR1 MNHEY, CDR2 SVGAGI. CDR3 nucleotide sequence: TGTGCCAGCAGTTATCGGGAGCTGTTAAATGAGCAGTTCTTC. Encoded protein: CASSYRELLNEQFF.

The rearrangement links TRBV3-1 (or the pseudogene TRBV3-2) to TRBJ1-1; D not resolved. V dropped 2 bases and J dropped 6 bases, with 13 bases sitting between them. Per the germline V gene, CDR1 is LGHDT and CDR2 is YNNKEL (reference sequence). The CDR3 has 14 residues. The CDR3 spells CASSQFPGSSEAFF. The CDR3 DNA follows: TGTGCCAGCAGCCAATTTCCGGGAAGCTCTGAAGCTTTCTTT.

J is TRBJ1-5 and V is TRBV5-8; 10 bases line up with TRBD1. Germline V lookup: CDR1 SGHTS, CDR2 YDEGEE. This CDR3 spans 15 amino acids. V shed 7 bases, J shed 7 bases, and the junction held 11 bases outside the gene matches. CDR3 nucleotides: TGTGCCAGCGGAAGGACAGGGGGTTTCACGCAGCCCCAGCATTTT. As protein: CASGRTGGFTQPQHF.

The chain couples TRBV5-1 to TRBJ1-1; D gene ambiguous. Germline loops: CDR1 SGHRS, CDR2 YFSETQ. CDR3 length: 13 amino acids. The ends were cut back, 4 bases at V and 1 base at J, with 8 bases in the middle. CDR3 in amino acids: CASSPRQNTEAFF. The CDR3 DNA follows: TGCGCCAGCAGCCCGAGACAGAACACTGAAGCTTTCTTT.

The chain couples TRBV7-9 to TRBJ2-1; 8 bases map to TRBD2. The V gene's germline CDR1 is SEHNR and CDR2 FQNEAQ (reference sequence). The J segment lost 8 bases and the V segment lost 1 base, leaving 4 bases of the junction unmatched. The length of the CDR3 is 14 residues. The CDR3 spells CASSLGTSFDEQFF. The CDR3 DNA sequence: TGTGCCAGCAGCTTAGGGACTAGCTTCGATGAGCAGTTCTTC.

The chain joins TRBV14 to TRBJ2-5; D remains ambiguous. Trimming took 2 bases from V and 4 from J, leaving 20 bases between them. The CDR3 is made up of 17 amino acids. Germline lookup yields CDR1 SGHDN and CDR2 FVKESK. CDR3 sequence (DNA): TGTGCCAGCAGCCAAATTGGAAGGCTAGGCCGTTCAGAGACCCAGTACTTC. It encodes CASSQIGRLGRSETQYF. Using reference TRBV14 and TRBJ2-5 for the parts outside the CDR3, the full variable domain is EAGVTQFPSHSVIEKGQTVTLRCDPISGHDNLYWYRRVMGKEIKFLLHFVKESKQDESGMPNNRFLAERTGGTYSTLKVQPAELEDSGVYFCASSQIGRLGRSETQYFGPGTRLLVL.

The V and J genes are TRBV3-1 (or the pseudogene TRBV3-2) and TRBJ1-1; tentatively, D is TRBD1 (5 bases). Germline V gene lookup returns CDR1 LGHDT and CDR2 YNNKEL (reference sequence). The CDR3 spans 14 residues. V was cut by 3 bases and J by 0 bases, with 8 bases left in between. Written as DNA, the CDR3 is TGTGCCAGCAGCCACAGCAGGGTGAACACTGAAGCTTTCTTT. Encoded protein: CASSHSRVNTEAFF.

This clone came up a few times. V is TRBV5-1 and J is TRBJ2-7; 11 bases line up with TRBD1. From germline, CDR1 is SGHRS and CDR2 YFSETQ. V was clipped by 0 bases and J by 4 bases; unmatched bases: 3. CDR3 length: 15 amino acids. The CDR3 sequence: CASSLAGTGGYEQYF. CDR3 bases: TGCGCCAGCAGCTTGGCCGGGACAGGGGGTTACGAGCAGTACTTC.

The gene calls are TRBV7-2 and TRBJ2-6, with D tentatively TRBD1 (5 bases). The CDR3 has 18 amino acids. V was clipped by 4 bases and J by 2 bases, with 18 bases between them. The germline V gene has CDR1 SGHTA and CDR2 FQGNSA. For the CDR3, the DNA is TGTGCCAGCAGCTCCTTCCTTGTTGGGGCGGCTGGGGCCAACGTCCTGACTTTC. Its protein is CASSSFLVGAAGANVLTF. The variable domain in full, completed from reference TRBV7-2 and TRBJ2-6, reads GAGVSQSPSNKVTEKGKDVELRCDPISGHTALYWYRQSLGQGLEFLIYFQGNSAPDKSGLPSDRFSAERTGGSVSTLTIQRTQQEDSAVYLCASSSFLVGAAGANVLTFGAGSRLTVL.

The chain is built from TRBV19 and TRBJ1-2; TRBD1 is a possible D gene (5 bases). The germline V and J ends were trimmed by 6 bases and 5 bases, with 10 bases remaining between them. Germline V lookup: CDR1 LNHDA, CDR2 SQIVND (reference sequence). The CDR3 sequence is 12 residues long. This chain's CDR3 is CASSPGGYGYTF. The CDR3 coding sequence is TGTGCCAGTAGCCCGGGGGGTTATGGCTACACCTTC.

The chain recombines TRBV5-8 with TRBJ2-1, with TRBD1 matching over 9 bases. CDR1 is SGHTS and CDR2 is YDEGEE in the germline V gene. Trimming removed 0 bases from V and 12 bases from J; junction bases left unmatched: 13. The CDR3 contains 16 residues. CDR3 nucleotides: TGTGCCAGCAGCTTGGCCGGACAGGGGACACTCGGAGGGCAGTTCTTC. Translated: CASSLAGQGTLGGQFF.

The table lists this clone with a few counts. The chain employs TRBV19 and TRBJ1-5; 7 bases are shared with TRBD1. J was trimmed by 3 bases and V by 7 bases; bases with no gene match: 6. CDR3 length equals 14 residues. Germline V gene lookup returns CDR1 LNHDA and CDR2 SQIVND (reference sequence). CDR3 coding DNA: TGTGCCAGTACCGGGGACAGTGTCAATCAGCCCCAGCATTTT. It is translated as CASTGDSVNQPQHF.

This clone was observed once. The chain uses TRBV27 and TRBJ1-1; D possibly corresponds to TRBD1 (6 bases). The CDR3 contains 14 residues. Germline CDR1 MNHEY, CDR2 SMNVEV (reference sequence). V lost 5 bases and J 2 bases, leaving 12 bases between the germline ends. DNA for the CDR3: TGTGCCAGCAGTGTCGACAGGCGTAACACTGAAGCTTTCTTT. This translates into CASSVDRRNTEAFF.

This rearrangement joins TRBV19 to TRBJ2-1, with 8 bases aligning to TRBD2. J lost 0 bases, V lost 4 bases, and 8 bases had no gene match. The CDR3 has 17 amino acids. The germline gives CDR1 LNHDA, CDR2 SQIVND (reference sequence). CDR3 amino acids: CASSTLFSGSSYNEQFF. Here the CDR3 DNA reads TGTGCCAGTAGTACTCTTTTCAGCGGGAGCTCCTACAATGAGCAGTTCTTC.

This rearrangement joins TRBV7-9 to TRBJ1-3; D not resolved. CDR1 is SEHNR and CDR2 is FQNEAQ in the germline V gene (reference sequence). This CDR3 spans 16 amino acids. V was shortened by 2 bases and J by 0 bases, with 11 bases between the two germline ends. The CDR3 DNA sequence: TGTGCCAGCAGCTTACGGGAGACTTTCTCTGGAAACACCATATATTTT. Its protein product is CASSLRETFSGNTIYF.